The 28 T cell receptor beta chains below were found in one sample sequenced in a study of blood T cell repertoires in COVID-19. Assay used: immunoSEQ multiplex PCR; TCRdb lists only in-frame clones, some missing. The repertoire holds 280,000 or so clones, with roughly nine tenths as singletons. Sequencing input: PBMCs or T cells enriched from blood (not recorded which). Source of these receptors: a woman aged 45 to 65 who had been exposed to COVID-19.

This chain joins TRBV12-5 and TRBJ2-5, with a tentative D call TRBD1 (6 bases). V was cut by 6 bases and J by 5 bases, with 19 bases left in between. Per the germline V gene, CDR1 is LGHNT and CDR2 is FRNRAP. The CDR3 contains 15 residues. The CDR3 DNA follows: TGTGCTAGTGGCCCCGGGACAAACAAACGGGAGACCCAGTACTTC. Encoded protein: CASGPGTNKRETQYF. The complete variable domain, with remaining parts taken from reference TRBV12-5 and TRBJ2-5, reads DARVTQTPRHKVTEMGQEVTMRCQPILGHNTVFWYRQTMMQGLELLAYFRNRAPLDDSGMPKDRFSAEMPDATLATLKIQPSEPRDSAVYFCASGPGTNKRETQYFGPGTRLLVL.

CDR3 nucleotides: TGTGCCAGCGCCTGGGACAGGGCGGGCGAGCAGTACTTC. Amino acid sequence: CASAWDRAGEQYF. This chain links TRBV27 with TRBJ2-7; the match to TRBD1 covers 9 bases. The J segment lost 6 bases and the V segment lost 8 bases, leaving 8 bases of the junction unmatched. The length of the CDR3 is 13 residues. Germline V gene data show CDR1 as MNHEY and CDR2 as SMNVEV (reference sequence).

V gene TRBV3-1 (or the pseudogene TRBV3-2) combines with J gene TRBJ1-5; D remains unclear. The CDR3 covers 15 residues. Trimming stripped 2 bases from V and 5 bases from J, with 13 bases between. The germline V gene encodes CDR1 LGHDT and CDR2 YNNKEL (reference sequence). CDR3 in amino acids: CASSQSALYHQPQHF. The CDR3 DNA follows: TGTGCCAGCAGCCAATCCGCACTATACCATCAGCCCCAGCATTTT.

The chain employs TRBV19 and TRBJ1-3; 11 bases line up with TRBD1. Losses at the gene ends were 4 bases for V and 1 base for J; bases not matched to a gene: 3. The germline V gene has CDR1 LNHDA and CDR2 SQIVND (reference sequence). The CDR3 has 16 amino acids. The CDR3 DNA is TGTGCCAGTAGTACCGGACAGGGGGCTTCTGGAAACACCATATATTTT. Translated, it gives CASSTGQGASGNTIYF.

V gene TRBV9 combines with J gene TRBJ2-2, with 7 bases that match TRBD2. The CDR3 is 15 amino acids. Germline assignment: CDR1 SGDLS and CDR2 YYNGEE. V trimming: 3 bases; J trimming: 4 bases; junction bases outside the gene matches: 6. CDR3 sequence reads: CASSASGAGTGELFF. The DNA for the CDR3 is TGTGCCAGCAGCGCGAGCGGGGCCGGCACCGGGGAGCTGTTTTTT.

Only a few counts were recorded for this clone. This chain connects TRBV27 to TRBJ1-5; tentatively, D is TRBD1 (6 bases). The germline V gene has CDR1 MNHEY and CDR2 SMNVEV (reference sequence). V lost 2 bases and J 2 bases, leaving 7 bases between the germline ends. The CDR3 extends over 14 amino acids. DNA for the CDR3: TGTGCCAGCAGTTTAGCAGGGGGCAATCAGCCCCAGCATTTT. This sequence encodes CASSLAGGNQPQHF.

The chain links TRBV28 to TRBJ1-2; D may be TRBD1 (6 bases). The V gene's germline CDR1 is MDHEN and CDR2 SYDVKM. CDR3 length equals 15 residues. Trimming shortened V by 2 bases and J by 2 bases, and 12 bases separated the two germline ends. CDR3 DNA: TGTGCCAGCAGTTTAGGGGACACGGGCAACTATGGCTACACCTTC. Its protein product is CASSLGDTGNYGYTF.

The J gene is TRBJ2-5, the V gene TRBV14, with 9 bases matching TRBD2. Unmatched junction bases numbered 4, after V lost 3 bases and J lost 2 bases. Germline lookup yields CDR1 SGHDN and CDR2 FVKESK. This CDR3 is built from 15 residues. CDR3 residues: CASSHSGGRQETQYF. The CDR3 DNA sequence: TGTGCCAGCAGCCACAGCGGGGGGCGACAAGAGACCCAGTACTTC.

This chain uses TRBV18 with TRBJ1-3, with no clear D. The CDR3 is 16 amino acids. V lost 2 bases, J lost 0 bases, and 11 bases lay in between. In germline, CDR1 is KGHSH, CDR2 LQKENI. CDR3 bases: TGTGCCAGCTCACCATACGGGAGCGGCTCTGGAAACACCATATATTTT. It is translated as CASSPYGSGSGNTIYF.

This clone was seen once. The genes are TRBV15 and TRBJ2-7; D gene uncertain. The CDR3 loop spans 12 amino acids. Germline V gene lookup returns CDR1 LNHNV and CDR2 YYDKDF (reference sequence). Trimming shortened V by 1 base and J by 2 bases, and 3 bases separated the two germline ends. The CDR3 coding sequence is TGTGCCACCAGCAGAGCAACCTACGAGCAGTACTTC. Translating gives CATSRATYEQYF.

The rearrangement joins TRBV3-1 (or the pseudogene TRBV3-2) to TRBJ1-2; the match to TRBD1 covers 7 bases. Germline CDR1 is LGHDT and CDR2 is YNNKEL (reference sequence). V shed 9 bases and J 2 bases; nucleotides not matched to a gene: 6. This CDR3 spans 13 amino acids. The CDR3 reads CASSQQGNYGYTF. The CDR3 nucleotides read TGTGCCAGTTCTCAACAGGGGAACTATGGCTACACCTTC.

The chain has TRBV7-8 and TRBJ2-3, with 8 bases matching TRBD2. This CDR3 has 17 amino acids. J gave up 0 bases and V 0 bases, and 5 bases lay outside the gene matches. Looked up from germline, CDR1 is SGHVS and CDR2 is FQNEAQ. CDR3 sequence reads: CASSLAGLATSTDTQYF. The CDR3 nucleotides read TGTGCCAGCAGCTTAGCAGGACTAGCCACTAGCACAGATACGCAGTATTTT.

V usage is TRBV2 and J usage is TRBJ1-5; D may be TRBD1 (5 bases). The CDR3 is 12 residues long. Per germline, CDR1 SNHLY and CDR2 FYNNEI. The V and J ends lost 8 bases and 9 bases respectively, with 14 bases between them. CDR3 protein: CASGAGPMPQHF. CDR3 DNA sequence: TGTGCCAGCGGAGCAGGGCCGATGCCCCAGCATTTT.

This chain joins TRBV30 and TRBJ1-3; no clear D. Germline V gives CDR1 GTSNPN, CDR2 SVGIG (reference sequence). CDR3 length: 15 amino acids. Trimming shortened V by 3 bases and J by 1 base, and 13 bases separated the two germline ends. The CDR3 loop reads CAWRETGRSGNTIYF. The DNA for the CDR3 is TGTGCCTGGAGAGAAACCGGCAGGTCTGGAAACACCATATATTTT.

With respect to this clone: The sample has other DNA sequences that encode this CDR3 too. This chain links TRBV29-1 with TRBJ2-7, with D maybe TRBD1 (5 bases). Germline V gives CDR1 SQVTM, CDR2 ANQGSEA. The CDR3 extends over 11 amino acids. V lost 2 bases, J lost 4 bases, and 6 bases lay in between. The CDR3 spells CSVERGYEQYF. The CDR3, as DNA: TGCAGCGTTGAAAGGGGTTACGAGCAGTACTTC.

The chain has TRBV7-8 and TRBJ2-2; D gene unclear. V lost 5 bases, J lost 6 bases, and 13 bases lay in between. Looked up from germline, CDR1 is SGHVS and CDR2 is FQNEAQ. The CDR3 consists of 14 residues. The CDR3 is CASSLEFVSGELFF. CDR3 coding DNA: TGTGCCAGCAGCCTCGAGTTCGTCTCCGGGGAGCTGTTTTTT.

The chain couples TRBV5-4 to TRBJ2-3; 7 bases map to TRBD2. This CDR3 is built from 14 residues. Germline lookup yields CDR1 SGHNT and CDR2 YYREEE (reference sequence). The V gene end was trimmed by 4 bases and the J gene end by 5 bases; junction bases not matched to a gene: 7. CDR3 DNA: TGTGCCAGCAGCCGCCCAGAGCGGGGAGATACGCAGTATTTT. This sequence encodes CASSRPERGDTQYF. The entire variable domain, with the rest obtained from reference TRBV5-4 and TRBJ2-3, is as follows: ETGVTQSPTHLIKTRGQQVTLRCSSQSGHNTVSWYQQALGQGPQFIFQYYREEENGRGNFPPRFSGLQFPNYSSELNVNALELDDSALYLCASSRPERGDTQYFGPGTRLTVL.

This sequence joins TRBV7-2 and TRBJ2-7; 7 bases are shared with TRBD1. The CDR3 loop spans 16 amino acids. Per the germline V gene, CDR1 is SGHTA and CDR2 is FQGNSA. Trimming took 5 bases from V and 3 from J; bases not matched to a gene: 13. The CDR3 DNA sequence: TGTGCCAGCAGCGCATATAGACAGGGTACATACTACGAGCAGTACTTC. Its protein product is CASSAYRQGTYYEQYF. The whole variable domain, remainder taken from reference TRBV7-2 and TRBJ2-7, is GAGVSQSPSNKVTEKGKDVELRCDPISGHTALYWYRQSLGQGLEFLIYFQGNSAPDKSGLPSDRFSAERTGGSVSTLTIQRTQQEDSAVYLCASSAYRQGTYYEQYFGPGTRLTVT.

CDR3 loop: CASRGSGAQETQYF. CDR3 bases: TGTGCCTCCCGGGGGAGCGGGGCCCAAGAGACCCAGTACTTC. This chain links TRBV6-5 with TRBJ2-5; 7 bases fit TRBD2. The CDR3 runs to 14 residues. The V segment lost 11 bases and the J segment 1 base; nucleotides outside the gene matches: 10. The germline V gene has CDR1 MNHEY and CDR2 SVGAGI.

The rearrangement uses TRBV10-3 and TRBJ2-1; 8 bases line up with TRBD2. Per germline, CDR1 ENHRY and CDR2 SYGVKD. The CDR3 length is 16 residues. V shed 0 bases, J shed 7 bases, and the junction held 8 bases outside the gene matches. The CDR3 nucleotides are TGTGCCATCAGTGAGTCAGATCGGGGGGGGACGAATGAGCAGTTCTTC. It translates to CAISESDRGGTNEQFF.

The V and J genes are TRBV4-1 and TRBJ2-7, with 7 bases matching TRBD1. J gave up 6 bases and V 4 bases, and 6 bases lay outside the gene matches. There are 13 residues in the CDR3. The germline V gene encodes CDR1 MGHRA and CDR2 YSYEKL. CDR3 residues: CASSRLPGGEQYF. The CDR3 DNA sequence: TGCGCCAGCAGCCGGCTACCAGGGGGCGAGCAGTACTTC.

V is TRBV19 and J is TRBJ1-6; 8 bases agree with TRBD1. Germline V gene data show CDR1 as LNHDA and CDR2 as SQIVND (reference sequence). Unmatched junction bases numbered 5, after V lost 6 bases and J lost 7 bases. The CDR3 sequence is 14 residues long. The CDR3, as DNA: TGTGCCAGTAGACGGACAGGGCCCAATTCACCCCTCCACTTT. It yields the protein CASRRTGPNSPLHF.

This chain links TRBV28 with TRBJ2-7, with D unresolved. Trimming pared 4 bases from V and 2 bases from J, leaving 9 bases between. Per the germline V gene, CDR1 is MDHEN and CDR2 is SYDVKM. The length of the CDR3 is 13 residues. The CDR3 spells CASSSIDPYEQYF. In DNA, the CDR3 is TGTGCCAGCAGTTCCATAGATCCCTACGAGCAGTACTTC.

Only a few counts were recorded for this clone. This chain joins TRBV7-8 and TRBJ1-5; tentatively, D is TRBD1 (6 bases). V was pared by 6 bases and J by 6 bases, with 18 bases between. Germline CDR1 reads SGHVS; CDR2 reads FQNEAQ. The CDR3 runs to 15 residues. The CDR3 DNA reads as TGTGCCAGCAGTCGAGGGCCAGGGGAAATTCAGCCCCAGCATTTT. Translation gives CASSRGPGEIQPQHF. Full variable domain (rest looked up from reference TRBV7-8 and TRBJ1-5): GAGVSQSPRYKVAKRGQDVALRCDPISGHVSLFWYQQALGQGPEFLTYFQNEAQLDKSGLPSDRFFAERPEGSVSTLKIQRTQQEDSAVYLCASSRGPGEIQPQHFGDGTRLSIL.

DNA of the CDR3: TGTGCCAGCAGCTTGGGACAGGTTTATTCTCAGCCCCAGCATTTT. This gives the protein CASSLGQVYSQPQHF. This chain links TRBV5-8 with TRBJ1-5; D may be TRBD1 (6 bases). The CDR3 has 15 residues. V lost 0 bases and J lost 6, with 13 bases in between. Germline V gene lookup returns CDR1 SGHTS and CDR2 YDEGEE.

The chain recombines TRBV28 with TRBJ1-1; the D is unclear. Germline V gives CDR1 MDHEN, CDR2 SYDVKM. Between the trimmed V and J ends, which lost 4 bases and 0 bases, there was a span of 9 bases. CDR3 length: 14 residues. The CDR3 DNA reads TGTGCCAGCAGTTCTCCCCCCCTGAACACTGAAGCTTTCTTT. Its translation: CASSSPPLNTEAFF.

On this clone itself: The junction departs from germline at one end; a sequencing error may be responsible. This chain uses TRBV28 with TRBJ1-2; 8 nucleotides match TRBD1. CDR1 MDHEN and CDR2 SYDVKM come from the germline V gene. The CDR3 is 15 residues long. CDR3 nucleotides: TGTGCCAGCAGCTTATCCCCGGACAGGGTCCATGGCTACACCTTC. Translating gives CASSLSPDRVHGYTF.

The J gene is TRBJ2-1, the V gene TRBV3-1 (or the pseudogene TRBV3-2); 9 bases line up with TRBD2. With 2 bases clipped from V and 6 bases from J, the junction kept 5 bases outside the gene matches. Germline V CDR1 and CDR2: LGHDT, YNNKEL (reference sequence). CDR3 length: 15 residues. The CDR3 nucleotides are TGTGCCAGCAGCCAAAGAGCGGGGGGCCGCAATGAGCAGTTCTTC. Translation: CASSQRAGGRNEQFF.